The rows below give T cell receptor beta chains drawn from one sample of a study of beta chain features in type 1 diabetes. Profiling relied on immunoSEQ multiplex PCR, and the TCRdb table lists in-frame clones only, not all of them. Of 200,000 to 250,000 clones listed, 27% are singletons. The source material was central memory CD4+ T cells from blood. These TCRs come from a man between 25 and 39 years old in good health. CDR3s include the opening cysteine and the closing phenylalanine or tryptophan. The order of the fields is CDR3 DNA, CDR3 protein, clone size, D gene, V gene, J gene. A D gene is named only where the DNA matches it firmly. Clone size is given for some rows only: seen once, a few or many times, or a class if the clone is expanded.

CDR3 DNA: TGTGCCAGCAGCTTAGACCAGGGCCTCTCCTACGAGCAGTACTTC
CDR3 protein: CASSLDQGLSYEQYF
clone size: NA
D gene: NA
V gene: TRBV7-6
J gene: TRBJ2-7

CDR3 DNA: TGTGCCAGCAGTCCCGACACCTGGAACACTGAAGCTTTCTTT
CDR3 protein: CASSPDTWNTEAFF
clone size: NA
D gene: NA
V gene: TRBV6-5
J gene: TRBJ1-1

CDR3 DNA: TGTGCCAGTAGTAAAGGACTAGCGGGGGCCTACAAGCAGTTCTTC
CDR3 protein: CASSKGLAGAYKQFF
clone size: few
D gene: TRBD2
V gene: TRBV19
J gene: TRBJ2-1

CDR3 DNA: TGTGCCAGTGGACAGGCCCGAGATACGCAGTATTTT
CDR3 protein: CASGQARDTQYF
clone size: few
D gene: TRBD1
V gene: TRBV19
J gene: TRBJ2-3

CDR3 DNA: TGTGCCAGTAGTAGGGGGACCCGCGACTCTGGGGCCAACGTCCTGACTTTC
CDR3 protein: CASSRGTRDSGANVLTF
clone size: few
D gene: NA
V gene: TRBV19
J gene: TRBJ2-6

CDR3 DNA: TGTGCCATCTCGGGCGCCGCCGGGGAGCTGTTTTTT
CDR3 protein: CAISGAAGELFF
clone size: NA
D gene: NA
V gene: TRBV10-3
J gene: TRBJ2-2

CDR3 DNA: TGCAGCGTTGGGACTAGGTCCACCGGGGAGCTGTTTTTT
CDR3 protein: CSVGTRSTGELFF
clone size: many
D gene: TRBD2
V gene: TRBV29-1
J gene: TRBJ2-2

CDR3 DNA: TGTGCCACTACGACAGGGCCAAACAATCAGCCCCAGCATTTT
CDR3 protein: CATTTGPNNQPQHF
clone size: few
D gene: TRBD1
V gene: TRBV2
J gene: TRBJ1-5

CDR3 DNA: TGTGCCAGCAGCAAAGATGGCTACACCTTC
CDR3 protein: CASSKDGYTF
clone size: few
D gene: NA
V gene: TRBV21-1
J gene: TRBJ1-2

CDR3 DNA: TGTGCCAGCAGCTCAAACACCGGGACAGGGGCCGAGCAGTACTTC
CDR3 protein: CASSSNTGTGAEQYF
clone size: NA
D gene: TRBD1
V gene: TRBV7-9
J gene: TRBJ2-7

CDR3 DNA: TGTGCCTGGAGTGAGGACAGTCATCAGCCCCAGCATTTT
CDR3 protein: CAWSEDSHQPQHF
clone size: few
D gene: NA
V gene: TRBV30
J gene: TRBJ1-5

CDR3 DNA: TGTGCCAGCAGCTTAGTTACCGGGAGCCAATACAATGAGCAGTTCTTC
CDR3 protein: CASSLVTGSQYNEQFF
clone size: NA
D gene: NA
V gene: TRBV7-6
J gene: TRBJ2-1

CDR3 DNA: TGTGCCAGCCATATGGGGGGGTCCAAATACAATGAGCAGTTCTTC
CDR3 protein: CASHMGGSKYNEQFF
clone size: NA
D gene: TRBD2
V gene: TRBV28
J gene: TRBJ2-1

CDR3 DNA: TGTGCCAGTAGTAAAACGGGGGTCCAAGAGACCCAGTACTTC
CDR3 protein: CASSKTGVQETQYF
clone size: once
D gene: NA
V gene: TRBV19
J gene: TRBJ2-5

CDR3 DNA: TGTGCCAGCAGTGAGTTGGGGGGCTCTGGCTACACCTTC
CDR3 protein: CASSELGGSGYTF
clone size: few
D gene: NA
V gene: TRBV2
J gene: TRBJ1-2

CDR3 DNA: TGCAGTGCTGAGCCTCAAGAGACCCAGTACTTC
CDR3 protein: CSAEPQETQYF
clone size: NA
D gene: NA
V gene: TRBV20-1
J gene: TRBJ2-5

CDR3 DNA: TGTGCCAGCGCCCGGGCGGGGTTGTACGAGCAGTACTTC
CDR3 protein: CASARAGLYEQYF
clone size: once
D gene: NA
V gene: TRBV28
J gene: TRBJ2-7

CDR3 DNA: TGTGCCAGCAGCGTAGAAGGTAGCGGGAGTGGAGAGACCCAGTACTTC
CDR3 protein: CASSVEGSGSGETQYF
clone size: NA
D gene: TRBD2
V gene: TRBV9
J gene: TRBJ2-5

CDR3 DNA: TGTGCCACCAGCAGAGAGCGGGAGTCCTACGAGCAGTACTTC
CDR3 protein: CATSRERESYEQYF
clone size: NA
D gene: TRBD2
V gene: TRBV15
J gene: TRBJ2-7

CDR3 DNA: TGTGCCAGCAGTGAAAGTATAGGGGGCAATGGGGAGACCCAGTACTTC
CDR3 protein: CASSESIGGNGETQYF
clone size: NA
D gene: TRBD1
V gene: TRBV6-1
J gene: TRBJ2-5

CDR3 DNA: TGTGCCAGCAGCCAAAACCGGGACAGGGGAATGGAAAAACTGTTTTTT
CDR3 protein: CASSQNRDRGMEKLFF
clone size: NA
D gene: TRBD1
V gene: TRBV4-2
J gene: TRBJ1-4

CDR3 DNA: TGTGCCAGTAGTTCCACCAGAAATCAGCCCCAGCATTTT
CDR3 protein: CASSSTRNQPQHF
clone size: few
D gene: NA
V gene: TRBV19
J gene: TRBJ1-5

CDR3 DNA: TGTGCCAGCAGCTTGGACTACGGAAAAGCTAACTATGGCTACACCTTC
CDR3 protein: CASSLDYGKANYGYTF
clone size: NA
D gene: NA
V gene: TRBV5-6
J gene: TRBJ1-2

CDR3 DNA: TGCGCCAGCAGCTTGGCCCCGGGACTAGCGGGTCAAACAGATACGCAGTATTTT
CDR3 protein: CASSLAPGLAGQTDTQYF
clone size: NA
D gene: TRBD2
V gene: TRBV5-1
J gene: TRBJ2-3